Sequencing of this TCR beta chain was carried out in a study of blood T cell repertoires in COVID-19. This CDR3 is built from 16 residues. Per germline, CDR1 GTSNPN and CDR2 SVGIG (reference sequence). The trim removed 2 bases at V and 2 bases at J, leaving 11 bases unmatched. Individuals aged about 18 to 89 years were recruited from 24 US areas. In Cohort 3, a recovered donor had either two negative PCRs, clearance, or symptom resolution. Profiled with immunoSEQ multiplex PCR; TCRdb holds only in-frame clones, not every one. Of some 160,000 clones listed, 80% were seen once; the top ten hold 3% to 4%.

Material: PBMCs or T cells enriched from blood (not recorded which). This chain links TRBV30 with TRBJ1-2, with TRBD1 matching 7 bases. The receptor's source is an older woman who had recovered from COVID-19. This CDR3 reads CAWSLAAGQKNYGYTF. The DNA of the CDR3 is TGTGCCTGGAGTCTTGCCGCGGGACAGAAAAACTATGGCTACACCTTC.